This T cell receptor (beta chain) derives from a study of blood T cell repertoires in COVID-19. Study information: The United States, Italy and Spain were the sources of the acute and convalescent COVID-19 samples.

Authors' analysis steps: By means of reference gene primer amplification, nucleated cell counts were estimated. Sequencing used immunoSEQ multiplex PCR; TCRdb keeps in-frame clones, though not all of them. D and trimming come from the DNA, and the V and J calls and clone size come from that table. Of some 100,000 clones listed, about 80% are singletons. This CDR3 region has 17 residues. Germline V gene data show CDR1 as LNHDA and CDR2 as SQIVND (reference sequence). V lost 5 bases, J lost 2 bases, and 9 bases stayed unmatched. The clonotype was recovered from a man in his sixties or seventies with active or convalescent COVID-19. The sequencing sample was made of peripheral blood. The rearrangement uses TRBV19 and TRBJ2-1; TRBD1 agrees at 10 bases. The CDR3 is CASSRQTGTGAYNEQFF. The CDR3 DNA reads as TGTGCCAGTAGTCGACAAACTGGGACAGGGGCCTACAATGAGCAGTTCTTC.